This T cell receptor beta chain was documented in a study of blood T cell repertoires in COVID-19 (dated by TCRdb to about 2020). With respect to the entire study: Collaborator samples came from the United States, Italy and Spain and covered acute and convalescent phases of COVID-19. The material from the prospective study consisted of cDNA or gDNA derived from T cells, B-cell-depleted T cells, or PBMCs. Deeply sampled blood TCRbeta repertoires from subjects exposed to, actively infected with, or recovered from COVID-19 were included in the dataset. A freely available public database, intended as a resource for researchers studying the immune response to SARS-CoV-2, is where the repertoires were released. Samples came from the ongoing ImmuneRACE study (first 160 participants) plus 1,254 subjects from 6 global collaborators. Nearly every sample came with metadata listing a de-identified subject ID, COVID-19 status, age in years and sex. HLA class I and class II types, where available, came from metadata supplied by the sample provider rather than from assay-based typing. Points the paper makes about the study in general: How much clinical and demographic metadata was included differed by source and by participant, and the metadata was provided uncurated.

The immunoSEQ Assay, a bias-controlled multiplex PCR, was used to amplify TCRbeta CDR3 regions from genomic DNA. The authors processed their data as follows. The number of nucleated cells in each sample was estimated by amplification of reference gene primers within the assay. Sequence reads were collapsed and filtered to measure the absolute abundance of every unique TCRbeta CDR3 rearrangement. For each sample, productive Simpson clonality was calculated as the square root of Simpson's diversity index across productive rearrangements. Here the immuneACCESS table is served through TCRdb, limited to in-frame sequences with V and J called. Missing clones are a known gap in these copies; in checked studies unresolved V genes cover under half, and the rest lacks a known reason. The V and J calls and clone size come from that table; D and trimming were worked out from the DNA. This sample is represented by over 250,000 clones; about 88% of them were singletons. The top ten hold under 4.5% of the sample.

A second Seattle source provided samples from volunteer blood donors who had recovered from COVID-19. Collaborating institutions collected whole blood in K2EDTA tubes following their own protocols. For TCRbeta analysis, collaborators shipped samples in one of three forms: frozen whole blood, isolated PBMCs, or DNA extracted from either of those sample types. From a lookup of the germline V gene, CDR1 and CDR2 are SGHAT and FQNNGV. V is cut by 5 bases and J by 8 bases, and the space between the germline ends is 12 bases. CDR3 length: 12 amino acids, cysteine to phenylalanine. The sequence is cut down to CDR3 DNA, 36 bases in frame from base 1. This clone was observed once. Its binding antigen is unknown. The input lacks base qualities; no much larger clone sits a single base away.

The sequence is built from TRBV11-2 and TRBJ1-2; TRBD1 could be the D gene, as 5 bases match. The sequenced sample was peripheral blood. The sequence was collected from a man aged 55-75 years who had recovered from COVID-19. The base sequence is TGTGCCAGCAGCGACAGCCTAAGGGGCTACACCTTC. Protein translation: CASSDSLRGYTF.